This T cell receptor (beta chain) appears in the sequencing data of a study of T-cell reconstitution after alpha-beta-depleted transplantation in children. This clonotype was detected many times. This CDR3 is 13 amino acids long. The germline V gene encodes CDR1 DFQATT and CDR2 SNEGSKA (reference sequence). The authors prepared the TCRbeta library with unique molecular identifiers. Each CDR3 protein gets one entry after TCRdb re-called the PCR reads with MiXCR. The sample has more than 85,000 distinct CDR3 sequences, 10% seen once; the top ten hold approximately 7.6%. The chain links TRBV20-1 to TRBJ1-2, with 7 bases identical to TRBD1. The input for sequencing was PBMCs from the stem cell graft donor, taken from the stem cell graft. The receptor comes from a human donor who donated a stem cell graft to a child with acute lymphoblastic leukemia. The CDR3 loop is CRPPGGGGYGYTF. Written as DNA, the CDR3 is TGCCGGCCCCCAGGGGGGGGCGGCTATGGCTACACCTTC.